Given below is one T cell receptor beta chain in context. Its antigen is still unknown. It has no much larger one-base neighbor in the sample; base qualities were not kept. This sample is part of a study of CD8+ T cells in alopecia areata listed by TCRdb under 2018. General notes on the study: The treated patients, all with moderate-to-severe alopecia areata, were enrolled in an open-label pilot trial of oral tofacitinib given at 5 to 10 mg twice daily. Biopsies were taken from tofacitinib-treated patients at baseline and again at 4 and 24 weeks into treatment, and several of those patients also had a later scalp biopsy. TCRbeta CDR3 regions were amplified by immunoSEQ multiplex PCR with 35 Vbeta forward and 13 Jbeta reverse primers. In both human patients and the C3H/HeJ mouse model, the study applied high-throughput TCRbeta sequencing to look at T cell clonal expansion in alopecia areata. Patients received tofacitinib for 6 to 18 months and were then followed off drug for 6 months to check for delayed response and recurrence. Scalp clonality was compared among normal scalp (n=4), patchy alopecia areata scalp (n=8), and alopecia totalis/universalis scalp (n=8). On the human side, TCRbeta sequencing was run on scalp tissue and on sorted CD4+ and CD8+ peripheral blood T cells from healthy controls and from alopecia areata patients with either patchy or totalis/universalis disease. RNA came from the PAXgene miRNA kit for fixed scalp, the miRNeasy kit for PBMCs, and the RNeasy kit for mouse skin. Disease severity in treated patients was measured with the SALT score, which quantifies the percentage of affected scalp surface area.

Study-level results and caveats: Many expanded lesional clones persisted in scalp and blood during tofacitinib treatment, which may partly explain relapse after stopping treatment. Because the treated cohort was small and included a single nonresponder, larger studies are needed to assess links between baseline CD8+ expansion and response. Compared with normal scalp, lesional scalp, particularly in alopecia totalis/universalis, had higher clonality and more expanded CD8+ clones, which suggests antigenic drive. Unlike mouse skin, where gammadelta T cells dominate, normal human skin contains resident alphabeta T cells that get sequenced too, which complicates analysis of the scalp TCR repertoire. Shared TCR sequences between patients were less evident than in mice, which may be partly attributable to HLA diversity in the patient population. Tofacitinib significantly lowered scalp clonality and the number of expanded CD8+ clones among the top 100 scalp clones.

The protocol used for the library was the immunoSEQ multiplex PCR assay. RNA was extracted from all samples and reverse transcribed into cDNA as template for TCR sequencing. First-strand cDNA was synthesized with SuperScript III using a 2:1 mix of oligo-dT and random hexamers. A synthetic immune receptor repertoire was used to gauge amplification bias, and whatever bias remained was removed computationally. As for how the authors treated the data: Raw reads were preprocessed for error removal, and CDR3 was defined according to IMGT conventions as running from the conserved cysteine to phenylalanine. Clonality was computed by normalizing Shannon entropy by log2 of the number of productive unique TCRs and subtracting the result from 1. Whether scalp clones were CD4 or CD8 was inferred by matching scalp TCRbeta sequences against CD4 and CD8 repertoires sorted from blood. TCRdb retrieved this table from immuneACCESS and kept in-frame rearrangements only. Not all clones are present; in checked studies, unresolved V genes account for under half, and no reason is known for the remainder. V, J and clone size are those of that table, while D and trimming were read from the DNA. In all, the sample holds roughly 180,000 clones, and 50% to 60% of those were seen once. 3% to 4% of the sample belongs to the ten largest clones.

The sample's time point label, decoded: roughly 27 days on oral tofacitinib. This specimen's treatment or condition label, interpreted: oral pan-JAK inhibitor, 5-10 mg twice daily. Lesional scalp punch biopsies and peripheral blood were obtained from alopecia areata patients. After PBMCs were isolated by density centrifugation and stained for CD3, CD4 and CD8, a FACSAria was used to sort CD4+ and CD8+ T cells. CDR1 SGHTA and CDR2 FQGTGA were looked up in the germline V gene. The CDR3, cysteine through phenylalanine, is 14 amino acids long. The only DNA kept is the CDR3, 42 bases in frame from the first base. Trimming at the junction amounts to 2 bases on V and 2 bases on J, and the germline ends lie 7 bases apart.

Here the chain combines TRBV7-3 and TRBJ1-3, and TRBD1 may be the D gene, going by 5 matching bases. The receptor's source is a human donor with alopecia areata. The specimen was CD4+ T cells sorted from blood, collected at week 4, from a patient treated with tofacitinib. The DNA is TGTGCCAGCAGCTTACGGGGGACTGGAAACACCATATATTTT. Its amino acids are CASSLRGTGNTIYF. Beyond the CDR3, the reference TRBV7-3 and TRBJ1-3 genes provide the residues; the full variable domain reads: GAGVSQTPSNKVTEKGKYVELRCDPISGHTALYWYRQSLGQGPEFLIYFQGTGAADDSGLPNDRFFAVRPEGSVSTLKIQRTERGDSAVYLCASSLRGTGNTIYFGEGSWLTVV.